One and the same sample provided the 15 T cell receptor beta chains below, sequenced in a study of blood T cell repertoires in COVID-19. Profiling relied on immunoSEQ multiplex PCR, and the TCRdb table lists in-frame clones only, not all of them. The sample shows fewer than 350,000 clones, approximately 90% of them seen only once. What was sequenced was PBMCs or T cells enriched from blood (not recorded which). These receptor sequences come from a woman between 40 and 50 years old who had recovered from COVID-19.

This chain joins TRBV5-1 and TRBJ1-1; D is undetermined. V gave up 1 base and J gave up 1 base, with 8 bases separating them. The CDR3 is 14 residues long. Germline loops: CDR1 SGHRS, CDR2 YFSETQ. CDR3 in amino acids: CASSLQEQNTEAFF. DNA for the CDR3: TGCGCCAGCAGCTTGCAGGAACAGAACACTGAAGCTTTCTTT.

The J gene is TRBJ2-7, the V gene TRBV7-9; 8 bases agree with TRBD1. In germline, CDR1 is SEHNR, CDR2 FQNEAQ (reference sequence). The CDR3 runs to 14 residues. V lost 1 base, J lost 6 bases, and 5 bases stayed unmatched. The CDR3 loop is CASSLGGTGPEQYF. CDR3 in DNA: TGTGCCAGCAGCTTAGGGGGGACAGGCCCCGAGCAGTACTTC.

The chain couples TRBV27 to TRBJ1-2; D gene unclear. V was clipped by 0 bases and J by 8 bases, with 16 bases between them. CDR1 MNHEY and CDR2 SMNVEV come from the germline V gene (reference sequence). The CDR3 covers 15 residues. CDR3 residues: CASSLSPTGFDGYTF. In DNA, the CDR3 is TGTGCCAGCAGTTTATCCCCGACGGGGTTTGACGGCTACACCTTC.

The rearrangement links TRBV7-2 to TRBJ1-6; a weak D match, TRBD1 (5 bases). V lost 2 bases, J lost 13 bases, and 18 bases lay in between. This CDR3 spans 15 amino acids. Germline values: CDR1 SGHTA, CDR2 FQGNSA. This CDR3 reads CASSLLTANGGPLHF. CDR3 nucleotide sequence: TGTGCCAGCAGCTTATTGACCGCGAATGGGGGGCCCCTCCACTTT.

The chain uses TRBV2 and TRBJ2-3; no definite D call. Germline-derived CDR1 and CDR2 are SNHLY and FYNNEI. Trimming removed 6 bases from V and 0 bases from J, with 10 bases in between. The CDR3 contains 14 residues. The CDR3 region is CASRPRHSTDTQYF. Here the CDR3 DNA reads TGTGCCAGCAGGCCCCGACATAGCACAGATACGCAGTATTTT.

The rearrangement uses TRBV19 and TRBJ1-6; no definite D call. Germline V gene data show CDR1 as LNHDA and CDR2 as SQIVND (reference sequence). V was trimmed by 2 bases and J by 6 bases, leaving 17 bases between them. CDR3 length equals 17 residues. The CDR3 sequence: CASSISGRAAGNSPLHF. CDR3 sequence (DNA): TGTGCCAGTAGTATATCGGGCCGGGCCGCGGGTAATTCACCCCTCCACTTT.

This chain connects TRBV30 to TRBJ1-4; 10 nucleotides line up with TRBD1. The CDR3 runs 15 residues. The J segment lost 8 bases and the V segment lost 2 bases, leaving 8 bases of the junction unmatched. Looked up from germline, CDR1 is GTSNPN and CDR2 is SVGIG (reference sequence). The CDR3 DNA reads TGTGCCTGGAGTTTTCGACAGGGGGCGGGAGAAAAACTGTTTTTT. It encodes CAWSFRQGAGEKLFF.

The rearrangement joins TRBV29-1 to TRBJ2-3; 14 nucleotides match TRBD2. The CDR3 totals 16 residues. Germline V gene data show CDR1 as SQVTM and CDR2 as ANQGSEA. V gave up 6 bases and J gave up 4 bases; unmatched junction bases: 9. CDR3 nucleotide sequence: TGCAGCGTCCTTGGGACTAGCGGGAGTGGGGCAGATACGCAGTATTTT. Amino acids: CSVLGTSGSGADTQYF.

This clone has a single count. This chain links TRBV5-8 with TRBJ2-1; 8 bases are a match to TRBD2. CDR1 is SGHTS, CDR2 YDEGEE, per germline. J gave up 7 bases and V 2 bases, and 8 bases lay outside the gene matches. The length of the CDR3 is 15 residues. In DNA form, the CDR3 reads TGTGCCAGCAGCTTTTTTAGCGGGAACTGGAATGAGCAGTTCTTC. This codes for CASSFFSGNWNEQFF.

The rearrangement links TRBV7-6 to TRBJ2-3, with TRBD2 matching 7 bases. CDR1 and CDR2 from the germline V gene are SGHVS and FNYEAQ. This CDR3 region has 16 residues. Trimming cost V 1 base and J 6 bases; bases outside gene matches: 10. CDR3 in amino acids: CASSLEALAVVDTQYF. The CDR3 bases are TGTGCCAGCAGCTTAGAAGCTCTAGCGGTAGTGGATACGCAGTATTTT.

CDR3 nucleotides: TGTGCCAGTAGTATAGGGCTAGCGGGAGGACAAGAGACCCAGTACTTC. Translating it yields CASSIGLAGGQETQYF. V is TRBV19 and J is TRBJ2-5, with TRBD2 matching over 11 bases. Germline trimming cut 1 base from V and 2 bases from J; bases unmatched to any gene: 3. Per the germline V gene, CDR1 is LNHDA and CDR2 is SQIVND (reference sequence). This CDR3 is 16 amino acids long.

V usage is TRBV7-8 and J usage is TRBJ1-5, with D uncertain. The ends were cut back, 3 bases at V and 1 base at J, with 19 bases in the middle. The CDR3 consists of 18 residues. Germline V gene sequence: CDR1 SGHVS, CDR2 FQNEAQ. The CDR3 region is CASSLAGRAVVSNQPQHF. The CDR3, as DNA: TGTGCCAGCAGCTTGGCAGGTAGAGCAGTGGTGAGCAATCAGCCCCAGCATTTT.

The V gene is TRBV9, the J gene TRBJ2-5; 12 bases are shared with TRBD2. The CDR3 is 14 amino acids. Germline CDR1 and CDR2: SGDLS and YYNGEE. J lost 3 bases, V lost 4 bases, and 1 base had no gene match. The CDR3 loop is CASSSSGREETQYF. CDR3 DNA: TGTGCCAGCAGCTCTAGCGGGAGGGAAGAGACCCAGTACTTC.

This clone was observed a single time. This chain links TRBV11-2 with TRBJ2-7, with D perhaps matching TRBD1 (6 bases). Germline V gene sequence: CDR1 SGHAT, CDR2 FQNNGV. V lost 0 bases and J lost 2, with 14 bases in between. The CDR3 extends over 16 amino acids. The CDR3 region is CASSLDGGGPPYEQYF. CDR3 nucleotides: TGTGCCAGCAGCTTAGATGGGGGCGGGCCGCCCTACGAGCAGTACTTC.

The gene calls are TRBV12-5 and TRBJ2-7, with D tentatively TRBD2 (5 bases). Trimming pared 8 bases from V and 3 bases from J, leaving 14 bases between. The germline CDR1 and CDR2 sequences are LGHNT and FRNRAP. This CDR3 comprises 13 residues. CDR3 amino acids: CASSRGASYEQYF. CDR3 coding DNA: TGTGCTAGTTCCCGGGGAGCTAGCTACGAGCAGTACTTC. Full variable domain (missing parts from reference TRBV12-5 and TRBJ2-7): DARVTQTPRHKVTEMGQEVTMRCQPILGHNTVFWYRQTMMQGLELLAYFRNRAPLDDSGMPKDRFSAEMPDATLATLKIQPSEPRDSAVYFCASSRGASYEQYFGPGTRLTVT.